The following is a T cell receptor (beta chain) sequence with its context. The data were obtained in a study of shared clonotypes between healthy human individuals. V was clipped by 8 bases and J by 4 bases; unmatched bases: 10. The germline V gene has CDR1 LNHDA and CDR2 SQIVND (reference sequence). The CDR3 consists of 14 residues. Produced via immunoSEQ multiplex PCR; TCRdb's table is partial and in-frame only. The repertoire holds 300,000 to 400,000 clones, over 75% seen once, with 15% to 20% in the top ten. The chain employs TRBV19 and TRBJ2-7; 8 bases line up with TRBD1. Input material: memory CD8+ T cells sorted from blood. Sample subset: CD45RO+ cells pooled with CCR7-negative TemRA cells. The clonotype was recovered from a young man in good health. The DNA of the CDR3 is TGTGCCAGTGCCGACGGACAGGGCTTTTACGAGCAGTACTTC. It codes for CASADGQGFYEQYF.